These T cell receptor beta chains were read from a single sample in a study of cytomegalovirus exposure and HLA in healthy donors. Assay: immunoSEQ multiplex PCR; the TCRdb copy retains only in-frame clones and omits some. The sample has some 120,000 clones; around 81% are singletons. The sample taken for sequencing was PBMCs. These receptors came from a woman aged 25 to 45 in good health and CMV-seronegative. Each CDR3 is given with its conserved first and last residue. The D gene is left open where the match is weak. Not every row has a clone size; where given, it reads once, few, many or a size class.

v_call: TRBV27
clone_size: NA
d_call: TRBD2
j_call: TRBJ2-7
cdr3_nt: TGTGCCAGCAGTTCCGGGACTAGCGGTCTCCTCCAACAGTACTTC
cdr3_aa: CASSSGTSGLLQQYF

v_call: TRBV4-2
clone_size: NA
d_call: NA
j_call: TRBJ1-3
cdr3_nt: TGTGCCAGCAGCCAAGGTCCGAGCTCTGGAAACACCATATATTTT
cdr3_aa: CASSQGPSSGNTIYF

v_call: TRBV25-1
clone_size: NA
d_call: TRBD1
j_call: TRBJ2-6
cdr3_nt: TGTGCCAGCAGTGTTGCCACAGGGGCTGGGGCCAACGTCCTGACTTTC
cdr3_aa: CASSVATGAGANVLTF

v_call: TRBV28
clone_size: NA
d_call: TRBD1
j_call: TRBJ2-5
cdr3_nt: TGTGCCAGCAGTCCCGCGGGACAGGGGGCGGGGGAGCAGTACTTC
cdr3_aa: CASSPAGQGAGEQYF

v_call: TRBV6-6
clone_size: NA
d_call: TRBD2
j_call: TRBJ2-5
cdr3_nt: TGTGCCAGCAGTACCCCTAGCGGGAGTGTAGAGACCCAGTACTTC
cdr3_aa: CASSTPSGSVETQYF

v_call: TRBV6-6
clone_size: few
d_call: NA
j_call: TRBJ2-7
cdr3_nt: TGTGCCAGCAGGGAGGGGGCAGGATCCTACGAGCAGTACTTC
cdr3_aa: CASREGAGSYEQYF

v_call: TRBV2
clone_size: NA
d_call: NA
j_call: TRBJ1-2
cdr3_nt: TGTGCCAGCTCCCTCAAGCTTTTAAACTATGGCTACACCTTC
cdr3_aa: CASSLKLLNYGYTF

v_call: TRBV5-1
clone_size: NA
d_call: TRBD1
j_call: TRBJ1-5
cdr3_nt: TGCGCCAGCAGCTTGGGACAGGGCAGCCAGCCCCAGCATTTT
cdr3_aa: CASSLGQGSQPQHF

v_call: TRBV27
clone_size: NA
d_call: TRBD1
j_call: TRBJ2-5
cdr3_nt: TGTGCCAGCCAGATCTCCGGGACAGGGTACCAGCAGTACTTC
cdr3_aa: CASQISGTGYQQYF

v_call: TRBV27
clone_size: NA
d_call: TRBD1
j_call: TRBJ2-7
cdr3_nt: TGTGCCAGCAGTGCGGACAGGGGGACCTACGAGCAGTACTTC
cdr3_aa: CASSADRGTYEQYF

v_call: TRBV5-1
clone_size: once
d_call: NA
j_call: TRBJ1-1
cdr3_nt: TGCGCCAGCAGCTTGCCTGAACAGGGGAACACTGAAGCTTTCTTT
cdr3_aa: CASSLPEQGNTEAFF

v_call: TRBV9
clone_size: few
d_call: TRBD2
j_call: TRBJ2-1
cdr3_nt: TGTGCCAGCAGCGCCCGGACTAGCGGGAATACATATGAGCAGTTCTTC
cdr3_aa: CASSARTSGNTYEQFF

v_call: TRBV15
clone_size: NA
d_call: TRBD2
j_call: TRBJ2-7
cdr3_nt: TGTGCCACCAGCAGAGATCAGGACGGGAGGCGCTACGAGCAGTACTTC
cdr3_aa: CATSRDQDGRRYEQYF

v_call: TRBV5-1
clone_size: NA
d_call: NA
j_call: TRBJ1-2
cdr3_nt: TGCGCCAGCACGGGGAGTAACTATGGCTACACCTTC
cdr3_aa: CASTGSNYGYTF

v_call: TRBV7-9
clone_size: NA
d_call: NA
j_call: TRBJ1-5
cdr3_nt: TGTGCCAGCAGCCGGGGAGGGGGAGACCAGCATTTT
cdr3_aa: CASSRGGGDQHF

v_call: TRBV7-3
clone_size: NA
d_call: TRBD2
j_call: TRBJ2-3
cdr3_nt: TGTGCCAGCAGCTCGAGTAGTCTAGCGGGGCCAGATACGCAGTATTTT
cdr3_aa: CASSSSSLAGPDTQYF

v_call: TRBV4-1
clone_size: NA
d_call: NA
j_call: TRBJ2-2
cdr3_nt: TGCGCCAGCATTGACGGGGTTGGCGGGGAGCTGTTTTTT
cdr3_aa: CASIDGVGGELFF

v_call: TRBV7-9
clone_size: once
d_call: TRBD2
j_call: TRBJ2-3
cdr3_nt: TGTGCCAGCAGCCCCGCTGAGGCGGGAGCTAGGGATACGCAGTATTTT
cdr3_aa: CASSPAEAGARDTQYF

v_call: TRBV11-2
clone_size: NA
d_call: TRBD2
j_call: TRBJ2-1
cdr3_nt: TGTGCCAGCAGCTTAGGTTCCCTAGCGGGAGGGGAGCAGTTCTTC
cdr3_aa: CASSLGSLAGGEQFF

v_call: TRBV5-4
clone_size: NA
d_call: NA
j_call: TRBJ2-7
cdr3_nt: TGTGCCAGCAGCTTGGGGACACAATACGAGCAGTACTTC
cdr3_aa: CASSLGTQYEQYF

v_call: TRBV7-9
clone_size: NA
d_call: NA
j_call: TRBJ2-7
cdr3_nt: TGTGCCAGCAGCTTAGGCGGCAAGGGTCAGGGGCAGTACTTC
cdr3_aa: CASSLGGKGQGQYF

v_call: TRBV6-5
clone_size: NA
d_call: TRBD1
j_call: TRBJ2-7
cdr3_nt: TGTGCCAGCAGTCACGGGACAGGATACGAGCAGTACTTC
cdr3_aa: CASSHGTGYEQYF

v_call: TRBV5-6
clone_size: NA
d_call: TRBD1
j_call: TRBJ1-1
cdr3_nt: TGTGCCAGCAGCATACCGGACAGGGGGAACACTGAAGCTTTCTTT
cdr3_aa: CASSIPDRGNTEAFF

v_call: TRBV7-2
clone_size: few
d_call: TRBD1
j_call: TRBJ2-7
cdr3_nt: TGTGCCAGCAGGCGACAGGGTGACGAGCAGTACTTC
cdr3_aa: CASRRQGDEQYF

v_call: TRBV2
clone_size: few
d_call: TRBD1
j_call: TRBJ1-1
cdr3_nt: TGTGCCAGCAGTGAAGATCAGACAGGGGGCGCCGAAGCTTTCTTT
cdr3_aa: CASSEDQTGGAEAFF

v_call: TRBV7-2
clone_size: NA
d_call: NA
j_call: TRBJ2-1
cdr3_nt: TGTGCCAGCAGCTCGCCGGGAAATGAGCAGTTCTTC
cdr3_aa: CASSSPGNEQFF

v_call: TRBV2
clone_size: NA
d_call: TRBD1
j_call: TRBJ2-2
cdr3_nt: TGTGCCAGCAGTGAAAGGGGGACAGTGAACACCGGGGAGCTGTTTTTT
cdr3_aa: CASSERGTVNTGELFF

v_call: TRBV5-4
clone_size: NA
d_call: NA
j_call: TRBJ1-1
cdr3_nt: TGTGCCAGCAGCTTGCCGGGTAAGAACACTGAAGCTTTCTTT
cdr3_aa: CASSLPGKNTEAFF

v_call: TRBV7-9
clone_size: NA
d_call: NA
j_call: TRBJ1-5
cdr3_nt: TGTTCCAGCAGCTTGGGGGGTCAAGGTCAGCCCCAGCATTTT
cdr3_aa: CSSSLGGQGQPQHF

v_call: TRBV5-4
clone_size: NA
d_call: NA
j_call: TRBJ1-6
cdr3_nt: TGTGCCAGCAACCTGGAGGTTAATTCACCCCTCCACTTT
cdr3_aa: CASNLEVNSPLHF

v_call: TRBV11-3
clone_size: NA
d_call: TRBD2
j_call: TRBJ2-1
cdr3_nt: TGTGCCAGCAGCTTAGATACCGCGGGACTAGGGGAGCAGTTCTTC
cdr3_aa: CASSLDTAGLGEQFF

v_call: TRBV11-2
clone_size: few
d_call: NA
j_call: TRBJ2-5
cdr3_nt: TGTGCCAGCAGCAACCCTACCTCGACAGGGAGGAAGACCCAGTACTTC
cdr3_aa: CASSNPTSTGRKTQYF

v_call: TRBV2
clone_size: NA
d_call: TRBD2
j_call: TRBJ2-2
cdr3_nt: TGTGCCAGCAGTGAAATAGCGGGAGAGGCCGGGGAGCTGTTTTTT
cdr3_aa: CASSEIAGEAGELFF

v_call: TRBV2
clone_size: few
d_call: TRBD2
j_call: TRBJ2-7
cdr3_nt: TGTGCCAGCAGTCAACCCGGGACTAGCAGACCTTACGAGCAGTACTTC
cdr3_aa: CASSQPGTSRPYEQYF

v_call: TRBV28
clone_size: NA
d_call: TRBD1
j_call: TRBJ1-2
cdr3_nt: TGTGCCAGCAGGTCTGTCCGGGACAGTTTTTACTATGGCTACACCTTC
cdr3_aa: CASRSVRDSFYYGYTF

v_call: TRBV2
clone_size: NA
d_call: TRBD2
j_call: TRBJ2-5
cdr3_nt: TGTGCCACCGGGCAGGCGGGAGAAGAGACCCAGTACTTC
cdr3_aa: CATGQAGEETQYF

v_call: TRBV19
clone_size: NA
d_call: NA
j_call: TRBJ2-7
cdr3_nt: TGTGCCAGTAGTAACTCTAAGGGAAGGAGGGACGAGCAGTACTTC
cdr3_aa: CASSNSKGRRDEQYF